The rows below give T cell receptor beta chains drawn from one sample of a study of metastatic and nonmetastatic thyroid tumors. TCRdb reprocessed the PCR reads using MiXCR. The sample has about 35,000 clones, roughly 29% seen once. Input material: blood. The receptors shown here come from a female donor with papillary thyroid cancer or a benign thyroid nodule (not recorded which). Some clones in this sample may be carry-over from other donors' samples. The CDR3 runs from the conserved cysteine through the conserved F or W. D genes are given only for firm matches. Size values are once, few and many counts, or a class for expanded clones, and some rows have none.

j_call d_call v_call clone_size cdr3_aa cdr3_nt
TRBJ1-3 NA TRBV5-1 many CASSLNPQNGNTIYF TGCGCCAGCAGCTTGAACCCCCAGAATGGAAACACCATATATTTT
TRBJ2-3 TRBD2 TRBV20-1 many CSARENSGPSTDTQYF TGCAGTGCTAGAGAGAATAGCGGGCCTAGCACAGATACGCAGTATTTT
TRBJ1-2 NA TRBV19 NA CASSQGLWVYTF TGTGCCAGCAGTCAGGGACTTTGGGTCTACACCTTC
TRBJ2-2 NA TRBV5-1 NA CASSLAPKGNTGELFF TGCGCCAGCAGCCTTGCACCCAAGGGGAACACCGGGGAGCTGTTTTTT
TRBJ2-3 TRBD2 TRBV4-2 NA CASSQGCGGSEEGTQYF TGTGCCAGCAGCCAAGGGTGTGGCGGGAGTGAGGAGGGTACGCAGTATTTT
TRBJ1-6 NA TRBV2 few CASTESSYNSPLHF TGTGCCAGCACGGAGAGCTCCTATAATTCACCCCTCCACTTT
TRBJ1-1 NA TRBV2 many CASSPGMAMNTEAFF TGTGCCAGCAGTCCAGGGATGGCCATGAACACTGAAGCTTTCTTT
TRBJ2-7 NA TRBV6-1 few CASSETGEQYF TGTGCCAGCAGTGAAACCGGCGAGCAGTACTTC
TRBJ2-2 NA TRBV6-2/TRBV6-3 few CASSYSSPDTGELFF TGTGCCAGCAGCTACAGCAGTCCGGACACCGGGGAGCTGTTTTTT
TRBJ2-1 NA TRBV6-2/TRBV6-3 few CASSPRPGLLYTNEQFF TGTGCCAGCAGTCCCCGTCCGGGACTTCTATATACCAATGAGCAGTTCTTC
TRBJ1-1 NA TRBV7-3 NA CASSPGAEAFF TGTGCCAGCAGCCCTGGGGCTGAAGCTTTCTTT
TRBJ2-5 TRBD2 TRBV7-2 NA CASSFPLAGVSEETQYF TGTGCCAGCAGCTTTCCCCTAGCGGGGGTGTCAGAAGAGACCCAGTACTTC
TRBJ2-4 NA TRBV6-1 NA CASSEGWGSDIQYF TGTGCCAGCAGTGAAGGGTGGGGCTCAGACATTCAGTACTTC
TRBJ2-7 TRBD2 TRBV10-1 once CASRTSGAQGGEQYF TGCGCCAGCAGAACTAGCGGGGCACAGGGAGGCGAGCAGTACTTC
TRBJ2-1 TRBD2 TRBV19 few CASTVAGGSYNEQFF TGTGCCAGTACTGTAGCGGGGGGGTCATACAATGAGCAGTTCTTC
TRBJ1-1 NA TRBV2 NA CASTLGTDSEAFF TGTGCCAGCACCCTCGGGACTGATTCTGAAGCGTTCTTT
TRBJ1-2 NA TRBV30 medium-sized CAWSVLPSDGYTF TGTGCCTGGAGTGTACTGCCCTCGGATGGCTACACCTTC
TRBJ2-7 TRBD1 TRBV14 NA CASTQSRDRAEHYEQYF TGTGCCAGCACTCAGTCCCGGGACAGGGCCGAACACTACGAGCAGTACTTC
TRBJ2-5 NA TRBV20-1 NA CSARAPGTETKYF TGCAGTGCTAGAGCCCCAGGGACTGAGACCAAGTACTTC
TRBJ2-7 TRBD1 TRBV6-1 NA CASSMGTGGNYEQYF TGTGCCAGCAGTATGGGGACAGGGGGCAACTACGAGCAGTACTTC
TRBJ2-2 TRBD2 TRBV5-5 many CASSLVAGGVTGELFF TGTGCCAGCAGCTTGGTGGCGGGGGGGGTCACCGGGGAGCTGTTTTTT
TRBJ1-5 TRBD1 TRBV6-4 many CASDKGQGSQPQHF TGTGCCAGCGATAAGGGACAGGGGAGTCAGCCCCAGCATTTT
TRBJ1-1 NA TRBV25-1 NA CASSELGLEAFF TGTGCCAGCAGTGAATTGGGGTTGGAAGCTTTCTTT
TRBJ2-2 NA TRBV20-1 medium-sized CSARGQAANTGELFF TGCAGTGCTAGAGGCCAGGCGGCTAACACCGGGGAGCTGTTTTTT
TRBJ1-6 NA TRBV10-2 many CASSEYGNQNSPLHF TGCGCCAGCAGTGAGTACGGGAACCAAAATTCACCCCTCCACTTT
TRBJ2-3 TRBD2 TRBV28 few CASSSISGSGADTQYF TGTGCCAGCAGTTCGATTAGCGGGAGTGGGGCAGATACGCAGTATTTT
TRBJ1-2 NA TRBV29-1 many CSVEDVRARPSYGYTF TGCAGCGTTGAAGATGTAAGGGCCCGGCCCTCTTATGGCTACACCTTC
TRBJ1-4 NA TRBV3-1 many CASSQRPGGLLEKLFF TGTGCCAGCAGCCAGCGTCCTGGGGGGCTGTTGGAAAAACTGTTTTTT
TRBJ2-1 NA TRBV11-2 many CASSLEVNEQFF TGTGCCAGCAGCTTAGAGGTTAATGAGCAGTTCTTC
TRBJ2-5 TRBD1 TRBV12-3/TRBV12-4 many CASSLGQGETQYF TGTGCCAGCAGTCTAGGACAGGGGGAGACCCAGTACTTC
TRBJ2-6 TRBD1 TRBV2 NA CASSEPTGTVFSWANVLTF TGTGCCAGCAGTGAACCGACGGGGACAGTGTTTTCTTGGGCCAACGTCCTGACTTTC
TRBJ2-7 TRBD1 TRBV28 medium-sized CASSLGDSLSYEQYF TGTGCCAGCAGTTTAGGGGACAGCCTATCCTACGAGCAGTACTTC
TRBJ2-3 NA TRBV11-2 once CASSLRRPLRGDTQYF TGTGCCAGCAGCTTACGGCGGCCCTTGCGGGGAGATACGCAGTATTTT
TRBJ1-1 NA TRBV4-3 NA CASSQDGVTEAFF TGCGCCAGCAGCCAAGATGGTGTCACTGAAGCTTTCTTT
TRBJ2-3 TRBD1 TRBV10-2 many CASSETRQGTDTQYF TGCGCCAGCAGTGAGACAAGACAGGGAACAGATACGCAGTATTTT
TRBJ1-5 NA TRBV12-3/TRBV12-4 many CASTLGQGGPNQPQHF TGTGCCAGCACCTTGGGGCAGGGAGGCCCCAATCAGCCCCAGCATTTT
TRBJ1-2 NA TRBV5-1 many CASSSGGGGYTF TGCGCCAGCAGCTCCGGGGGGGGAGGCTACACCTTC
TRBJ2-7 TRBD2 TRBV20-1 medium-sized CSQLSGSLPGDEQYF TGCAGCCAACTCAGCGGGAGCCTACCTGGGGACGAGCAGTACTTC
TRBJ2-7 TRBD1 TRBV6-2/TRBV6-3 many CASSSSGQGAYEQYF TGTGCCAGCAGTTCCTCGGGACAGGGGGCCTACGAGCAGTACTTC
TRBJ2-7 NA TRBV19 NA CASSIGQRDSYDQYF TGTGCCAGTAGTATAGGCCAGCGTGACTCCTACGATCAGTACTTC